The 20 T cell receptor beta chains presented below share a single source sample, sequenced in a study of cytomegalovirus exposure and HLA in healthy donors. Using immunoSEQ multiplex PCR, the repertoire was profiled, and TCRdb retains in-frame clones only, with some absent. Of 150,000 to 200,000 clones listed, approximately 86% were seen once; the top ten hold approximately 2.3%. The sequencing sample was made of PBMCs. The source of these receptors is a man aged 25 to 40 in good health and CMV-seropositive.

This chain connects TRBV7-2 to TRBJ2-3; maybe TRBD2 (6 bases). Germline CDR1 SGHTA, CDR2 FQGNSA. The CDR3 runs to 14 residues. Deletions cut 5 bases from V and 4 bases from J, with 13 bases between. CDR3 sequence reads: CASSLGTAPDTQYF. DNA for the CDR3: TGTGCCAGCAGCCTCGGGACTGCACCAGATACGCAGTATTTT.

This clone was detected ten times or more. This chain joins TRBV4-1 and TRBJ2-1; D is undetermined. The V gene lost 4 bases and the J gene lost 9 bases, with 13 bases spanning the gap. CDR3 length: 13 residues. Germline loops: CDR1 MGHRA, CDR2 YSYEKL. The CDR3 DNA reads TGCGCCAGCAGCCCTCTAGGAAGTGGTGAGCAGTTCTTC. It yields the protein CASSPLGSGEQFF.

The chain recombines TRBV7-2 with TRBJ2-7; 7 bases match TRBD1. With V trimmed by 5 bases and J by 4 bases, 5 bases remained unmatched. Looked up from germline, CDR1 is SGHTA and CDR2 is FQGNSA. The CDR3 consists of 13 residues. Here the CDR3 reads CASSPRTGYEQYF. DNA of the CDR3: TGTGCCAGCAGCCCCCGGACAGGATACGAGCAGTACTTC.

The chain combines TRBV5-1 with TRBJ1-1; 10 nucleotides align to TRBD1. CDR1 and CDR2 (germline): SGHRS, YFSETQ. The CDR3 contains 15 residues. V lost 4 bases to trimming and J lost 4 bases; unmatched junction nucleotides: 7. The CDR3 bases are TGCGCCAGCAGCAATAGGACAGGGGGGAGCACTGAAGCTTTCTTT. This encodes CASSNRTGGSTEAFF.

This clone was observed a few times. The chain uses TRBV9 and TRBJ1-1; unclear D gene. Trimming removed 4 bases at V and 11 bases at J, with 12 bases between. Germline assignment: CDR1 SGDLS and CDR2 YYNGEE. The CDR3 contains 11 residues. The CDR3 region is CASSPGRGAFF. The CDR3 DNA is TGTGCCAGCAGCCCTGGTCGCGGGGCTTTCTTT.

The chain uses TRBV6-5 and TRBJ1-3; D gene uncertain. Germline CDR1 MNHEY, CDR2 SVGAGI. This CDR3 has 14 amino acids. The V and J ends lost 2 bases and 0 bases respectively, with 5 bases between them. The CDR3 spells CASSYQVSGNTIYF. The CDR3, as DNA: TGTGCCAGCAGTTACCAGGTCTCTGGAAACACCATATATTTT.

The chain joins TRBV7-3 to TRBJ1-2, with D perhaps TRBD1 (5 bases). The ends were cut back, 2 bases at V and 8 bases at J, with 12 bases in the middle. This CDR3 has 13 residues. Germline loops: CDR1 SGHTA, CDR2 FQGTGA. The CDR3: CASSLPGLGGYTF. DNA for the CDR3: TGTGCCAGCAGCTTACCGGGACTCGGGGGCTACACCTTC.

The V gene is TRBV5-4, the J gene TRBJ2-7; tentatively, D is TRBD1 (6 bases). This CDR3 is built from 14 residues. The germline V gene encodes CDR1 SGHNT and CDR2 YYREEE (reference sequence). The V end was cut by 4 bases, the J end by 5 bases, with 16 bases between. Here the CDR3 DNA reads TGTGCCAGCAGCCTGGGGGCTGAGGGGGACGAGCAGTACTTC. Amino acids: CASSLGAEGDEQYF.

The CDR3 region has the DNA TGTGCCAGTAGAACCGGGACAGGGTACACCGGGGAGCTGTTTTTT. This codes for CASRTGTGYTGELFF. V gene TRBV19 combines with J gene TRBJ2-2, with 9 bases fitting TRBD1. V shed 6 bases, J shed 3 bases, and the junction held 5 bases outside the gene matches. Germline V gives CDR1 LNHDA, CDR2 SQIVND (reference sequence). CDR3 length: 15 residues.

The CDR3 reads CASSAGSTEAFF. The CDR3, as DNA: TGTGCCAGCAGCGCGGGGAGCACTGAAGCTTTCTTT. The V gene is TRBV9, the J gene TRBJ1-1; D unclear. Germline CDR1 is SGDLS and CDR2 is YYNGEE. This CDR3 contains 12 residues. Trimming took off 3 bases at V and 4 bases at J, with 7 bases between the two ends.

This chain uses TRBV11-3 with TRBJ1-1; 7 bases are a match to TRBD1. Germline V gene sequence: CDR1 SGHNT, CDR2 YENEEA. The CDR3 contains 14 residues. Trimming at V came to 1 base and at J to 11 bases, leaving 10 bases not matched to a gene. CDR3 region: CASSLGGQEVGAFF. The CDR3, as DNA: TGTGCCAGCAGCTTAGGAGGACAGGAGGTTGGGGCTTTCTTT.

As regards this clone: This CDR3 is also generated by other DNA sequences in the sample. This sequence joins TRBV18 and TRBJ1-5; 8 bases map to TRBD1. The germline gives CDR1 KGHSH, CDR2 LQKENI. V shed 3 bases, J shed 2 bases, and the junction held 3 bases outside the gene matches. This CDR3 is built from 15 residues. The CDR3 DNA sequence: TGTGCCAGCTCACCGCAGGGGGCTGGCAATCAGCCCCAGCATTTT. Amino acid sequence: CASSPQGAGNQPQHF. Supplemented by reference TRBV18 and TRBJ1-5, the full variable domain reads NAGVMQNPRHLVRRRGQEARLRCSPMKGHSHVYWYRQLPEEGLKFMVYLQKENIIDESGMPKERFSAEFPKEGPSILRIQQVVRGDSAAYFCASSPQGAGNQPQHFGDGTRLSIL.

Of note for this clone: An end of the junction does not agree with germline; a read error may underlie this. Here the CDR3 reads CSAYRSPYGHTF. For the CDR3, the DNA is TGCAGCGCATACAGGAGCCCTTATGGCCACACCTTC. The chain has TRBV29-1 and TRBJ1-2; the D gene is possibly TRBD1 (5 bases). The length of the CDR3 is 12 residues. Germline CDR1 is SQVTM and CDR2 is ANQGSEA.

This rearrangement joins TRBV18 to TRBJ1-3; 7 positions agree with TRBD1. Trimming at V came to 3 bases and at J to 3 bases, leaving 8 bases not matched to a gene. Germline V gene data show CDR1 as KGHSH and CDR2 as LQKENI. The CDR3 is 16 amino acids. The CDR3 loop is CASSPSTGVVGNTIYF. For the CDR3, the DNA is TGTGCCAGCTCACCTTCAACAGGGGTAGTTGGAAACACCATATATTTT.

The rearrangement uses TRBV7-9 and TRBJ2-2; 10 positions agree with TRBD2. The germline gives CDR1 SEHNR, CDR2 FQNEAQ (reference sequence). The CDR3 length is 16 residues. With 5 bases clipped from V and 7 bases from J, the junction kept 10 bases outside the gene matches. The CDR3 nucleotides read TGTGCCAGCAGCCCCGGGGTAGCGGGGGGCGTCGGGGAGCTGTTTTTT. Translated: CASSPGVAGGVGELFF. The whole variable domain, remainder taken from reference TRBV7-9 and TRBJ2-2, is DTGVSQNPRHKITKRGQNVTFRCDPISEHNRLYWYRQTLGQGPEFLTYFQNEAQLEKSRLLSDRFSAERPKGSFSTLEIQRTEQGDSAMYLCASSPGVAGGVGELFFGEGSRLTVL.

In DNA, the CDR3 is TGTGCCAGCAGCTTTCGTAACAGGGGCTACGACACTGAAGCTTTCTTT. It encodes CASSFRNRGYDTEAFF. The chain is built from TRBV7-2 and TRBJ1-1; 7 bases match TRBD1. Germline CDR1 is SGHTA and CDR2 is FQGNSA. The V segment lost 3 bases and the J segment 3 bases; nucleotides outside the gene matches: 10. CDR3 size: 16 residues.

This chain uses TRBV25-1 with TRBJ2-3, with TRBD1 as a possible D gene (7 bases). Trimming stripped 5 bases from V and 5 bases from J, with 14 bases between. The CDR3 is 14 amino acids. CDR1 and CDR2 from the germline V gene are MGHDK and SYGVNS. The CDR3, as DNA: TGTGCCAGCAGTCAGGCCAGGGGGGTAGATACGCAGTATTTT. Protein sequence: CASSQARGVDTQYF.

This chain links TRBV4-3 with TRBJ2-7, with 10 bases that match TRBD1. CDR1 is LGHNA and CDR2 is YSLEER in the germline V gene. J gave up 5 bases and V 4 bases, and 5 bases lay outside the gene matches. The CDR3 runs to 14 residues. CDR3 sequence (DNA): TGCGCCAGCAGCCCGGACGGGACAGGGGACGAGCAGTACTTC. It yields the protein CASSPDGTGDEQYF.

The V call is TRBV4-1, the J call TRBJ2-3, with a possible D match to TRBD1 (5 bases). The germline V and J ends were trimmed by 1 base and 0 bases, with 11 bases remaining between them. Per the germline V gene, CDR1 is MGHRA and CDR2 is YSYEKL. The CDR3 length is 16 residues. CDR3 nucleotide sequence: TGCGCCAGCAGCCAAGTTATGGGGCCCAGCACAGATACGCAGTATTTT. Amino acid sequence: CASSQVMGPSTDTQYF.

CDR3: CASSEAGVIGTGLRGSQPQHF. The CDR3 bases are TGTGCCAGCAGTGAAGCGGGCGTCATCGGGACAGGGTTAAGGGGGAGTCAGCCCCAGCATTTT. The V call is TRBV6-1, the J call TRBJ1-5; TRBD1 matches at 9 bases. This CDR3 is 21 amino acids long. Trimming cost V 0 bases and J 6 bases; bases outside gene matches: 21. CDR1 is MNHNS and CDR2 is SASEGT in the germline V gene.